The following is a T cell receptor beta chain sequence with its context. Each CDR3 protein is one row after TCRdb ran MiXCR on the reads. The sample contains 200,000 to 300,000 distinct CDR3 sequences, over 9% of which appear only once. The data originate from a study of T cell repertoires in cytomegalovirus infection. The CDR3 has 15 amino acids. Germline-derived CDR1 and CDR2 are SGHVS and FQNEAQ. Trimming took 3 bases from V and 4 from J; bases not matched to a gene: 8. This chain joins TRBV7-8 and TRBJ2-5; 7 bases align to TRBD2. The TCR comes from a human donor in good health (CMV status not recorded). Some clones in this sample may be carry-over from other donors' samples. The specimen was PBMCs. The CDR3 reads CASSFERGVRETQYF. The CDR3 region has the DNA TGTGCCAGCAGCTTTGAGCGGGGAGTGAGAGAGACCCAGTACTTC. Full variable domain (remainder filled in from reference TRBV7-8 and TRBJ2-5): GAGVSQSPRYKVAKRGQDVALRCDPISGHVSLFWYQQALGQGPEFLTYFQNEAQLDKSGLPSDRFFAERPEGSVSTLKIQRTQQEDSAVYLCASSFERGVRETQYFGPGTRLLVL.